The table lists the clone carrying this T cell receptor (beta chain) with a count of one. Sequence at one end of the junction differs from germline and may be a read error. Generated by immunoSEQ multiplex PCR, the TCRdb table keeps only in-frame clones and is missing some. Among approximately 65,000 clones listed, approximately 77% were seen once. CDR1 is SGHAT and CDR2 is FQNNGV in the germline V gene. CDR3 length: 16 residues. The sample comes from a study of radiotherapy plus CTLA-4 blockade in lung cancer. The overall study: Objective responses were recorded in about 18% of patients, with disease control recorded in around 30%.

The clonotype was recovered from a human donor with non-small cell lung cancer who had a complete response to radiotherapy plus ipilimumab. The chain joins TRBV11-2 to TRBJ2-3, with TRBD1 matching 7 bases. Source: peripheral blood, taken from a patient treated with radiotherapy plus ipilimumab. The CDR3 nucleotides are TGTGCCAGCAGCTTGCGCGCACAGGGGATCACAAATACGCAGTATTTT. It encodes CASSLRAQGITNTQYF.